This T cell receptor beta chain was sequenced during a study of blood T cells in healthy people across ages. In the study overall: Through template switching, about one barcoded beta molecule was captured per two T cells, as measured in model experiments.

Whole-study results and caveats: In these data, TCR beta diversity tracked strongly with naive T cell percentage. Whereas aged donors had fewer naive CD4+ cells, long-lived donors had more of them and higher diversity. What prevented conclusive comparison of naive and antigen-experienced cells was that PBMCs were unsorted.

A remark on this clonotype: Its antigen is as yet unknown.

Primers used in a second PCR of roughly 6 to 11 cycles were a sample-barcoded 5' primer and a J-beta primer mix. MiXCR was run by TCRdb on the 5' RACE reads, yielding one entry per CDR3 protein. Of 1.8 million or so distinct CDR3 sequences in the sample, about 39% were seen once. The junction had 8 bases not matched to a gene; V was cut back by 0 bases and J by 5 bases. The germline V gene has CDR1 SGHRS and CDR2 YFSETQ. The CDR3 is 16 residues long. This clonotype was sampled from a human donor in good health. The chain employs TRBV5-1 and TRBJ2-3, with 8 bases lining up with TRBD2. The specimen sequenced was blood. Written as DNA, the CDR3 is TGCGCCAGCAGCTTGGCCCGAGTAGCGGGGTTAGATACGCAGTATTTT. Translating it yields CASSLARVAGLDTQYF.